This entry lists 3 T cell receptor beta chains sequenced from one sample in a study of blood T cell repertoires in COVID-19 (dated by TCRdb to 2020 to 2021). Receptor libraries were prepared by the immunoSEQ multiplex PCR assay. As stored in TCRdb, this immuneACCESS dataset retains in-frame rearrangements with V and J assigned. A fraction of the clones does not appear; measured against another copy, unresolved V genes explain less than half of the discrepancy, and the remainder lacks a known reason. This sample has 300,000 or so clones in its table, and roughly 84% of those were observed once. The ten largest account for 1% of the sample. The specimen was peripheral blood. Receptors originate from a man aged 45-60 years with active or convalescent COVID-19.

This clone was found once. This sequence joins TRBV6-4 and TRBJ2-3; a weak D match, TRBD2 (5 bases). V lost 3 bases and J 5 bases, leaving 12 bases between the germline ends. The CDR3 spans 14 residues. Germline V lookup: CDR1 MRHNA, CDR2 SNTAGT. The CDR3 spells CASSEASHLDTQYF. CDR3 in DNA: TGTGCCAGCAGTGAAGCTAGCCACCTAGATACGCAGTATTTT.

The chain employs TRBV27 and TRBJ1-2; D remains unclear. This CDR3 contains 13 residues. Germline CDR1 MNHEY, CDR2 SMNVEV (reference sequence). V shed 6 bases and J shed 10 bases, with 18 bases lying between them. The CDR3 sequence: CASRLAASGAYTF. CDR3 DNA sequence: TGTGCCAGCAGGTTAGCCGCCTCCGGTGCCTACACCTTC.

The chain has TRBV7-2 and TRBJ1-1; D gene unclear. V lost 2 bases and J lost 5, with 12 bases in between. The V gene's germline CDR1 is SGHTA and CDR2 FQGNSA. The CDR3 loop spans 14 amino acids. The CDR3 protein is CASSLSGRATEAFF. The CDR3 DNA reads TGTGCCAGCAGCTTAAGCGGACGAGCGACTGAAGCTTTCTTT.